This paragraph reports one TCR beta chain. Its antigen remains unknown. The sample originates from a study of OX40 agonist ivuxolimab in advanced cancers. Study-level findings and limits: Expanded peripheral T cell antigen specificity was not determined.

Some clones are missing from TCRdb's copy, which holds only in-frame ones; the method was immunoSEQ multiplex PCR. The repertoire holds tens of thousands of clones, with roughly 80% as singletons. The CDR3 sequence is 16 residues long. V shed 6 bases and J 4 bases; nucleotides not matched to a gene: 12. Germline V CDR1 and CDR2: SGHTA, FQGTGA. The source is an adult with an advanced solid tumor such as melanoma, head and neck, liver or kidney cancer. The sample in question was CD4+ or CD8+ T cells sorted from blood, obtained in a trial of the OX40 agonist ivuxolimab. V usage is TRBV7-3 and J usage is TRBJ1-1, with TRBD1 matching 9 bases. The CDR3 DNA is TGTGCCAGCAGGCCCACCGGGACAGGGCCTGGCACTGAAGCTTTCTTT. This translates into CASRPTGTGPGTEAFF.